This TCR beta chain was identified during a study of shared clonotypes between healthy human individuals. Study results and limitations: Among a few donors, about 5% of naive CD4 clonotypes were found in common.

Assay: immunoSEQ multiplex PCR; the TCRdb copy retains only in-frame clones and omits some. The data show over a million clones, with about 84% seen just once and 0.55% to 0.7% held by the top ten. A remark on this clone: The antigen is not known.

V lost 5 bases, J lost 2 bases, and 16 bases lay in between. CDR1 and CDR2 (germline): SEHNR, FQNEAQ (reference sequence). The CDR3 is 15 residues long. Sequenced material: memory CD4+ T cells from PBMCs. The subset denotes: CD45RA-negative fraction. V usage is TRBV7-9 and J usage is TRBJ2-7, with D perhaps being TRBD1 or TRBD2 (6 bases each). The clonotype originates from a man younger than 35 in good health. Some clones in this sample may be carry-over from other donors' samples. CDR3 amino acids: CASSPWGARAYEQYF. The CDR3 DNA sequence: TGTGCCAGCAGCCCCTGGGGGGCGCGGGCCTACGAGCAGTACTTC.